These T cell receptor beta chains were read from a single sample in a study of T-cell reconstitution after alpha-beta-depleted transplantation in children. TCRdb reanalysed the PCR reads using MiXCR and keeps one entry per CDR3 protein. The sample includes hundreds of thousands of distinct CDR3 sequences, about 10% of them seen just once. The material sequenced was PBMCs from the stem cell graft donor, taken from the stem cell graft. These receptors originate from a human donor who donated a stem cell graft to a child with acute myeloid leukemia. The CDR3 runs from the conserved cysteine through the conserved F or W. A D gene is named only where the DNA matches it firmly. Where a row states a size, it is once, few, many or the class of an expanded clone; other rows omit it.

j_call	clone_size	v_call	d_call	cdr3_nt	cdr3_aa
TRBJ2-1	few	TRBV5-1	TRBD2	TGCGCCAGCAGCTTGGCCGCGCTAGCGGGAGTTAATGAGCAGTTCTTC	CASSLAALAGVNEQFF
TRBJ2-5	few	TRBV20-1	-	TGCAGTGGCATAGATGTGCAGGGTGGGGTCGGGACCCAGTACTTC	CSGIDVQGGVGTQYF
TRBJ2-1	-	TRBV7-9	-	TGTGCCAGCAGCTTAGCTAGGCACAATGAGCAGTTCTTC	CASSLARHNEQFF
TRBJ2-5	few	TRBV5-1	TRBD2	TGCGCCAGCAGCTTATCTGGAGCGGGGGAAGAGACCCAGTACTTC	CASSLSGAGEETQYF
TRBJ2-1	few	TRBV6-5	-	TGTGCCAGCAGTTACTCGAGAGTTTACAATGAGCAGTTCTTC	CASSYSRVYNEQFF
TRBJ1-1	-	TRBV28	-	TGTGCCAGCAGTACCGCTGACACTGAAGCTTTCTTT	CASSTADTEAFF
TRBJ2-5	few	TRBV12-3/TRBV12-4	TRBD2	TGTGCCAGCAGTTTCAGGACTAGCGGGATAAGGTTGGGAGAGACCCAGTACTTC	CASSFRTSGIRLGETQYF
TRBJ2-4	few	TRBV6-2/TRBV6-3	-	TGTGCCAGCAGGTCTGCTTCACCGGACATTCAGTACTTC	CASRSASPDIQYF
TRBJ1-2	few	TRBV4-3	-	TGCGCCAGCAGCCAAGATAGGGGAGGGGATGGCTATGGCTACACCTTC	CASSQDRGGDGYGYTF
TRBJ2-1	-	TRBV7-3	TRBD2	TGTGCCAGCAGCTTAACGTCCAGCGGGAGGTACAATGAGCAGTTCTTC	CASSLTSSGRYNEQFF
TRBJ2-7	few	TRBV20-1	-	TGCAGTGCTAGAGATAGTCCAGGAGACGAGCAGTACTTC	CSARDSPGDEQYF
TRBJ1-1	-	TRBV3-1	-	TGTGCCAGCAGCCAAGGGGGGGCGGTAGCTGAAGCTTTCTTT	CASSQGGAVAEAFF
TRBJ1-5	-	TRBV7-2	-	TGTGCCAGCAGCTTAGAGGTCGAGCCCCAGCATTTT	CASSLEVEPQHF
TRBJ1-1	-	TRBV13	TRBD1	TGTGCCAGCAGCCCTCCGACAGGGACCACTGAAGCTTTCTTT	CASSPPTGTTEAFF
TRBJ2-1	many	TRBV7-9	-	TGTGCCAGCAGCATCTACAATGAGCAGTTCTTC	CASSIYNEQFF
TRBJ2-4	many	TRBV28	-	TGTGCCAGCAGCTACCCTCGAGCCAAAAACATTCAGTACTTC	CASSYPRAKNIQYF
TRBJ2-7	many	TRBV6-5	-	TGTGCCAGCAGTTACTCGAGAGTGACAACCTACGAGCAGTACTTC	CASSYSRVTTYEQYF
TRBJ1-1	few	TRBV25-1	-	TGTGCCAGCAGTGAATTGGGGGGCGACACTGAAGCTTTCTTT	CASSELGGDTEAFF
TRBJ1-1	many	TRBV7-2	-	TGTGCCAGCAGCCCCAGGACTCGCGGAAACACTGAAGCTTTCTTT	CASSPRTRGNTEAFF
TRBJ2-1	-	TRBV2	-	TGTGCCAGCAGCCTTAGCGCAGGCTCCTACAATGAGCAGTTCTTC	CASSLSAGSYNEQFF
TRBJ2-5	many	TRBV7-2	-	TGTGCCAGCAGCATAAAACCAAAAGAGACCCAGTACTTC	CASSIKPKETQYF
TRBJ1-2	many	TRBV9	-	TGTGCCAGCAGCCCTTCGGACAGAGTTTATGGCTACACCTTC	CASSPSDRVYGYTF
TRBJ2-5	few	TRBV7-3	-	TGTGCCAGCAGCCTACGGGCCACGGAGACCCAGTACTTC	CASSLRATETQYF
TRBJ2-4	-	TRBV20-1	TRBD1	TGCAGTGCTAGAGCCGACAGGGGGTTGGCCAAAAACATTCAGTACTTC	CSARADRGLAKNIQYF
TRBJ2-3	few	TRBV12-3/TRBV12-4	-	TGTGCCAGCAGTTCTAGGCCGAGCACAGATACGCAGTATTTT	CASSSRPSTDTQYF
TRBJ2-1	-	TRBV3-1	TRBD1	TGTGCCAGCAGCCAAGAGTGGGACAGGCCCTTCTACAATGAGCAGTTCTTC	CASSQEWDRPFYNEQFF
TRBJ1-4	few	TRBV7-9	-	TGTGCCAGCAGCCGATTAAATGAAAAACTGTTTTTT	CASSRLNEKLFF
TRBJ1-1	-	TRBV7-3	-	TGTGCCAGCAGCTTACTTGGACTCTCTTCTGAAGCTTTCTTT	CASSLLGLSSEAFF
TRBJ2-7	many	TRBV20-1	-	TGCAGTGCCTTGATAGCCTACGAGCAGTACTTC	CSALIAYEQYF
TRBJ2-1	-	TRBV20-1	TRBD2	TGCAGTGCTCAGCGGGCTAGCGGAGACCCCGAGGAGCAGTTCTTC	CSAQRASGDPEEQFF
TRBJ2-3	many	TRBV5-1	-	TGCGCCAGCAGCTCTGAGAGAGATACGCAGTATTTT	CASSSERDTQYF
TRBJ2-7	many	TRBV20-1	TRBD2	TGCAGTGCTAGGCCCTGGACTAGCGGAGAGGGCCACGAGCAGTACTTC	CSARPWTSGEGHEQYF
TRBJ2-1	few	TRBV24-1	-	TGTGCCACCAGTGATTTGCGGGGTAATGCCTACAATGAGCAGTTCTTC	CATSDLRGNAYNEQFF
TRBJ2-5	few	TRBV29-1	-	TGCAGCGTTGAGATCCACCAAGAGACCCAGTACTTC	CSVEIHQETQYF
TRBJ1-2	few	TRBV6-5	TRBD1	TGTGCCAGCAGTTACTCAACAGGGGCGAGATCTAACTATGGCTACACCTTC	CASSYSTGARSNYGYTF
TRBJ1-1	few	TRBV5-1	TRBD1	TGCGCCAGCAGCTTTCAAGGACAGGGCCTGAACACTGAAGCTTTCTTT	CASSFQGQGLNTEAFF
TRBJ2-1	few	TRBV12-3/TRBV12-4	-	TGTGCCAGCAGCCCTCCGGGAGTTTCCTACAATGAGCAGTTCTTC	CASSPPGVSYNEQFF
TRBJ2-1	few	TRBV11-2	-	TGTGCCAGCACCTTCCAGGGGCTGAATGAGCAGTTCTTC	CASTFQGLNEQFF
TRBJ1-1	few	TRBV3-1	-	TGTGCCAGCACCCAATGGGTCGGCACTGAAGCTTTCTTT	CASTQWVGTEAFF
TRBJ2-7	many	TRBV19	TRBD2	TGTGCCAGTAGTATTCGAGCGGGAGGGACCTACGAGCAGTACTTC	CASSIRAGGTYEQYF
TRBJ1-5	-	TRBV28	TRBD1	TGTGCCAGCAGCACTCCGGGACAGGGAGGTCAGCCCCAGCATTTT	CASSTPGQGGQPQHF
TRBJ2-3	many	TRBV20-1	TRBD2	TGCAGTGCTAGAGGGACAGAGGGACTAGACACAGATACGCAGTATTTT	CSARGTEGLDTDTQYF
TRBJ2-1	few	TRBV4-2	TRBD2	TGTGCCAGCAGCCAAGAGCGTCTAGCGGGAGCCGTTGAGCAGTTCTTC	CASSQERLAGAVEQFF
TRBJ2-7	few	TRBV10-2	TRBD2	TGCGCCAGCAGTGGGGCCCCTAGCGGGAGTTCCTACGAGCAGTACTTC	CASSGAPSGSSYEQYF
TRBJ1-3	many	TRBV6-1	-	TGTGCCAGCGGCAACTCTGGAAACACCATATATTTT	CASGNSGNTIYF
TRBJ2-1	many	TRBV7-6	-	TGTGCCAGCAGCTCCAGGATTTTATCCTACAATGAGCAGTTCTTC	CASSSRILSYNEQFF
TRBJ2-5	few	TRBV29-1	-	TGCAGCGTTTCTATGGCCGGGGAGACCCAGTACTTC	CSVSMAGETQYF
TRBJ1-4	-	TRBV7-9	-	TGTGCCAGCAGCTCGGGACACCTTGAAAAACTGTTTTTT	CASSSGHLEKLFF
TRBJ2-1	-	TRBV4-2	TRBD2	TGTGCCAGCAGCCAAGATTGGGTCGGAGCGGGAGGGAACAATGAGCAGTTCTTC	CASSQDWVGAGGNNEQFF
TRBJ2-1	many	TRBV7-8	-	TGTGCCAGCAGCTTATATCATGGAAATGAGCAGTTCTTC	CASSLYHGNEQFF
TRBJ1-5	few	TRBV30	-	TGTGCCTGGAGTGTGAGTGGAAAAGGGAATCAGCCCCAGCATTTT	CAWSVSGKGNQPQHF
TRBJ2-7	many	TRBV20-1	TRBD2	TGCAGTGCTAACCCGGGACTAGCGGGGAACTTCTACGAGCAGTACTTC	CSANPGLAGNFYEQYF
TRBJ2-1	-	TRBV6-2/TRBV6-3	-	TGTGCCAGCAGCAGGGAGATGGCCTCCTACAATGAGCAGTTCTTC	CASSREMASYNEQFF
TRBJ2-7	many	TRBV27	-	TGTGCCAGCAGACTTCAGGTCACAAGGGAGCAGTACTTC	CASRLQVTREQYF
TRBJ2-7	few	TRBV28	-	TGTGCCAGCAGCTTTATAAGGGGGCCGGAGGGAGAGCAGTACTTC	CASSFIRGPEGEQYF